Included here is one TCR beta chain sequence, with context. The data were obtained in a study of control samples from healthy donors and cancer patients. Germline CDR1 and CDR2: SGHNT and YYREEE (reference sequence). J was trimmed by 5 bases and V by 4 bases; bases with no gene match: 20. The CDR3 contains 19 residues. Here immunoSEQ multiplex PCR was the method, and the copy in TCRdb shows in-frame clones only, minus some. The table records over 90,000 clones, roughly 90% of them present only once. The genes are TRBV5-4 and TRBJ2-3, with 9 bases lining up with TRBD1. The TCR sequence derives from a man aged 55 to 70 with lung cancer. The source material was PBMCs. The CDR3 nucleotides are TGTGCCAGCAGCCCAGGGACAGGGCTTGCTATAGGGGGTAGAGATACGCAGTATTTT. Protein: CASSPGTGLAIGGRDTQYF.